Presented here are 11 T cell receptor beta chains from one specimen sequenced in a study of shared clonotypes between healthy human individuals. The data were produced by immunoSEQ multiplex PCR, yet TCRdb's version contains in-frame clones alone and is incomplete. Among some 600,000 clones listed, about 96% were seen once. As defined, naive CD8 cells were CD45RO-negative and positively selected for CCR7, with terminally differentiated effector memory CD45RA+ cells excluded. The sample comprised naive CD8+ T cells sorted from blood. The receptors originated from a young woman in good health.

With regard to this clone: Other DNA sequences within the sample encode an identical CDR3. The chain recombines TRBV19 with TRBJ2-1; TRBD2 aligns across 11 bases. V shed 3 bases and J 0 bases; nucleotides not matched to a gene: 1. Germline lookup yields CDR1 LNHDA and CDR2 SQIVND (reference sequence). The CDR3 contains 16 residues. Written as DNA, the CDR3 is TGTGCCAGTAGTATCGGACTAGCGGGCTCCTACAATGAGCAGTTCTTC. Protein: CASSIGLAGSYNEQFF. Full variable domain (missing parts from reference TRBV19 and TRBJ2-1): DGGITQSPKYLFRKEGQNVTLSCEQNLNHDAMYWYRQDPGQGLRLIYYSQIVNDFQKGDIAEGYSVSREKKESFPLTVTSAQKNPTAFYLCASSIGLAGSYNEQFFGPGTRLTVL.

Remarks on this clone: At the DNA level, this CDR3 is encoded by other sequences in the same sample as well. The rearrangement links TRBV27 to TRBJ2-1; 11 nucleotides match TRBD2. This CDR3 spans 15 amino acids. Germline V CDR1 and CDR2: MNHEY, SMNVEV (reference sequence). J gave up 6 bases and V 2 bases, and 3 bases lay outside the gene matches. The CDR3 loop reads CASSLGTSGSNEQFF. In DNA, the CDR3 is TGTGCCAGCAGTTTAGGGACTAGCGGTTCCAATGAGCAGTTCTTC.

The V and J genes are TRBV28 and TRBJ2-1; no clear D. The CDR3 spans 13 residues. V lost 6 bases, J lost 7 bases, and 13 bases lay in between. Germline V gene data show CDR1 as MDHEN and CDR2 as SYDVKM. The CDR3 sequence is CASSPRLVNEQFF. The CDR3 DNA sequence: TGTGCCAGCAGCCCCCGCCTCGTGAATGAGCAGTTCTTC.

Concerning this clone itself: In the same sample, other DNA sequences code for this CDR3. J is TRBJ1-1 and V is TRBV9; TRBD1 is a possible D gene (6 bases). The CDR3 is 13 amino acids. Germline V gives CDR1 SGDLS, CDR2 YYNGEE. Trimming took off 3 bases at V and 2 bases at J, with 8 bases between the two ends. The CDR3 DNA is TGTGCCAGCAGCGAGGGGGGCAACACTGAAGCTTTCTTT. Its translation is CASSEGGNTEAFF. The full variable domain, its missing parts supplied by reference TRBV9 and TRBJ1-1, is DSGVTQTPKHLITATGQRVTLRCSPRSGDLSVYWYQQSLDQGLQFLIQYYNGEERAKGNILERFSAQQFPDLHSELNLSSLELGDSALYFCASSEGGNTEAFFGQGTRLTVV.

The chain has TRBV11-2 and TRBJ2-7; 7 bases agree with TRBD2. The ends lost 5 bases at V and 0 bases at J; junction bases unmatched: 10. This CDR3 spans 16 amino acids. Per the germline V gene, CDR1 is SGHAT and CDR2 is FQNNGV. The CDR3 sequence is CASSTTGTKSSYEQYF. The CDR3, as DNA: TGTGCCAGCAGCACAACCGGGACTAAGAGCTCCTACGAGCAGTACTTC. The whole variable domain, filled in from reference TRBV11-2 and TRBJ2-7, reads EAGVAQSPRYKIIEKRQSVAFWCNPISGHATLYWYQQILGQGPKLLIQFQNNGVVDDSQLPKDRFSAERLKGVDSTLKIQPAKLEDSAVYLCASSTTGTKSSYEQYFGPGTRLTVT.

The chain employs TRBV7-8 and TRBJ2-7; 11 nucleotides agree with TRBD1. Germline trimming cut 4 bases from V and 3 bases from J; bases unmatched to any gene: 5. Germline lookup yields CDR1 SGHVS and CDR2 FQNEAQ. The CDR3 consists of 15 residues. The CDR3 loop reads CASSSGQGAVYEQYF. The CDR3 DNA sequence: TGTGCCAGCAGCTCCGGACAGGGGGCAGTCTACGAGCAGTACTTC.

This chain connects TRBV27 to TRBJ2-5; 9 bases fit TRBD2. The CDR3 runs to 20 residues. CDR1 is MNHEY, CDR2 SMNVEV, per germline (reference sequence). V dropped 0 bases and J dropped 1; count of bases not matched to a gene: 15. The DNA of the CDR3 is TGTGCCAGCAGTTTATCCCCATCCCAAGACAGCGGGAGGCCCCAAGAGACCCAGTACTTC. It is translated as CASSLSPSQDSGRPQETQYF.

V gene TRBV13 combines with J gene TRBJ2-3; 10 positions agree with TRBD2. In germline, CDR1 is PRHDT, CDR2 FYEKMQ (reference sequence). CDR3 length equals 16 residues. The junction had 2 bases not matched to a gene; V was cut back by 0 bases and J by 2 bases. The CDR3 protein is CASSLGLAGYTDTQYF. The CDR3 nucleotides read TGTGCCAGCAGCTTAGGACTAGCGGGGTACACAGATACGCAGTATTTT. The full variable domain, its missing parts supplied by reference TRBV13 and TRBJ2-3, is AAGVIQSPRHLIKEKRETATLKCYPIPRHDTVYWYQQGPGQDPQFLISFYEKMQSDKGSIPDRFSAQQFSDYHSELNMSSLELGDSALYFCASSLGLAGYTDTQYFGPGTRLTVL.

The gene calls are TRBV14 and TRBJ2-3, with D maybe TRBD1 (6 bases). Between the trimmed V and J ends, which lost 3 bases and 2 bases, there was a span of 15 bases. The CDR3 loop spans 16 amino acids. Germline CDR1 SGHDN, CDR2 FVKESK. CDR3 sequence: CASSHGQLGSTDTQYF. DNA for the CDR3: TGTGCCAGCAGCCATGGACAGCTAGGATCCACAGATACGCAGTATTTT.

V gene TRBV5-5 combines with J gene TRBJ2-7; D is possibly TRBD1 (5 bases). This CDR3 is built from 13 residues. V lost 0 bases and J lost 5, with 9 bases in between. CDR1 is SGHKS, CDR2 YYEKEE, per germline (reference sequence). CDR3 bases: TGTGCCAGCAGCTTGGGACAGAATCACGAGCAGTACTTC. This gives the protein CASSLGQNHEQYF. Filled out from reference TRBV5-5 and TRBJ2-7, the complete variable domain reads DAGVTQSPTHLIKTRGQQVTLRCSPISGHKSVSWYQQVLGQGPQFIFQYYEKEERGRGNFPDRFSARQFPNYSSELNVNALLLGDSALYLCASSLGQNHEQYFGPGTRLTVT.

Here the CDR3 DNA reads TGTGCCAGCAGCCTCCGGCCGCCGAACACCGGGGAGCTGTTTTTT. It specifies CASSLRPPNTGELFF. The chain couples TRBV7-9 to TRBJ2-2; D is uncertain. The CDR3 runs 15 residues. V lost 5 bases to trimming and J lost 0 bases, with 10 bases between them. Germline assignment: CDR1 SEHNR and CDR2 FQNEAQ (reference sequence).